This T cell receptor beta chain is from a study of blood T cell repertoires in COVID-19. Study-level background: Sites across the United States, Italy and Spain contributed samples from acute and convalescent COVID-19. From T cells, B-cell-depleted T cells, or PBMCs came the material, which was cDNA or gDNA.

Some clones are missing from TCRdb's copy, which holds only in-frame ones; the method was immunoSEQ multiplex PCR. The sample holds 25,000 or so clones, over 85% seen once. CDR1 and CDR2 from the germline V gene are SGHNT and YENEEA. Deletions cut 2 bases from V and 2 bases from J, with 13 bases between. There are 15 residues in the CDR3. The sequenced sample was peripheral blood. This receptor was obtained from a human donor with active COVID-19. The donor label of this sample is uncertain. The chain links TRBV11-3 to TRBJ2-7, with a weak D call TRBD1 (5 bases). The CDR3 loop reads CASSLIQGPPYEQYF. The CDR3 region has the DNA TGTGCCAGCAGCTTAATTCAGGGCCCTCCCTACGAGCAGTACTTC.